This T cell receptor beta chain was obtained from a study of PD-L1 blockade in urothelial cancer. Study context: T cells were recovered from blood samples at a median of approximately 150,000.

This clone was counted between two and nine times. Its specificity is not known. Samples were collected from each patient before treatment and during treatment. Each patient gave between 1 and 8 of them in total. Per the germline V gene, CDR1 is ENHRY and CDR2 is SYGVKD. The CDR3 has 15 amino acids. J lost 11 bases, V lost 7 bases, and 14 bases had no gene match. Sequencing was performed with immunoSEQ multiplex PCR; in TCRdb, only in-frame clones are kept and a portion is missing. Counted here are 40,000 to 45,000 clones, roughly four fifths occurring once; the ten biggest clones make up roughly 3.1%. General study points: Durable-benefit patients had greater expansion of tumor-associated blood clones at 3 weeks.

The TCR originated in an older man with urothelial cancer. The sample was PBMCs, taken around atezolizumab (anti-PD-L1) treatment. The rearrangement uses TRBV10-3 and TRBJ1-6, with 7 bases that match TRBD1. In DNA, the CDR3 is TGTGCCATCACCGCGGACAGGTCGGCACAAACACCCCTCCACTTT. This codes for CAITADRSAQTPLHF.